A selection of T cell receptor beta chains follows, all from one sample in a study of cytomegalovirus exposure and HLA in healthy donors. Sequencing was performed with immunoSEQ multiplex PCR; in TCRdb, only in-frame clones are kept and a portion is missing. The data show about 360,000 clones, 86% seen once. The sample was PBMCs. The receptors shown here come from a woman between 18 and 29 years old in good health and CMV-seronegative. The CDR3 runs from the conserved cysteine through the conserved F or W. A D gene is named only where the DNA matches it firmly. Clone size, where shown, is once, few, many, or a class for clones that have expanded.

D	V	J	size	CDR3	DNA
TRBD2	TRBV5-1	TRBJ2-3	once	CASSLGGTSGESDTQYF	TGCGCCAGCAGCTTGGGTGGGACTAGCGGGGAGTCAGATACGCAGTATTTT
-	TRBV2	TRBJ1-1	-	CASGRTGMNTEAFF	TGTGCCAGCGGCCGTACAGGGATGAACACTGAAGCTTTCTTT
-	TRBV2	TRBJ2-7	-	CASTGGHISYEQYF	TGTGCCAGCACGGGGGGACATATCTCCTACGAGCAGTACTTC
-	TRBV4-1	TRBJ1-5	once	CASSQLLAGSNQPQHF	TGCGCCAGCAGCCAATTGTTGGCAGGAAGCAATCAGCCCCAGCATTTT
TRBD2	TRBV27	TRBJ2-7	few	CASSLSQGSGTAYEQYF	TGTGCCAGCAGTTTATCCCAGGGTAGCGGGACCGCCTACGAGCAGTACTTC
-	TRBV6-1	TRBJ1-1	few	CASSVKTENTEAFF	TGTGCCAGCAGTGTAAAAACAGAGAACACTGAAGCTTTCTTT
-	TRBV9	TRBJ2-2	-	CASSDRRLNTGELFF	TGTGCCAGCAGCGACCGGAGGCTGAACACCGGGGAGCTGTTTTTT
TRBD1	TRBV6-6	TRBJ1-2	-	CASRDRTGEGYGYTF	TGTGCCAGCAGGGACAGGACAGGGGAGGGCTATGGCTACACCTTC
TRBD1	TRBV18	TRBJ1-1	few	CASSGQGADTEAFF	TGTGCCAGCTCAGGGCAGGGGGCTGACACTGAAGCTTTCTTT
TRBD1	TRBV5-1	TRBJ2-1	-	CASSLGKDRVTYEQFF	TGCGCCAGCAGCTTAGGTAAGGACAGGGTCACCTATGAGCAGTTCTTC
TRBD2	TRBV7-8	TRBJ2-2	-	CASSQPGGRAYTGELFF	TGTGCCAGCAGCCAGCCGGGGGGGAGGGCTTATACCGGGGAGCTGTTTTTT
TRBD1	TRBV28	TRBJ1-2	-	CASSLYGTGVYGYTF	TGTGCCAGCAGTTTATATGGGACAGGTGTATATGGCTACACCTTC
TRBD2	TRBV28	TRBJ2-1	-	CASSFGGSSYNEQFF	TGTGCCAGCAGTTTCGGGGGGTCCTCTTACAATGAGCAGTTCTTC
TRBD1	TRBV6-5	TRBJ1-2	-	CASSTWTGGVGGYTF	TGTGCCAGCAGTACTTGGACAGGGGGCGTTGGTGGCTACACCTTC
-	TRBV25-1	TRBJ1-1	-	CASSETAQSYTEAFF	TGTGCCAGCAGTGAAACAGCCCAATCGTACACTGAAGCTTTCTTT
TRBD2	TRBV10-1	TRBJ2-1	-	CASSDSRRESDEQFF	TGCGCCAGCAGCGACAGTCGGCGGGAGAGCGATGAGCAGTTCTTC
TRBD1	TRBV29-1	TRBJ2-5	-	CSVDPRTGLETQYF	TGCAGCGTTGATCCCCGGACAGGGCTAGAGACCCAGTACTTC
-	TRBV5-8	TRBJ2-3	-	CASRLPFLGDSTDTQYF	TGTGCCAGCAGACTTCCTTTCCTAGGGGATAGCACAGATACGCAGTATTTT
-	TRBV6-5	TRBJ2-1	-	CASSSPTKSGWWEQFF	TGTGCCAGCAGTTCCCCCACGAAAAGCGGGTGGTGGGAGCAGTTCTTC
TRBD1	TRBV2	TRBJ1-2	once	CASSGTGVDGYTF	TGTGCCAGCAGTGGGACAGGGGTCGATGGCTACACCTTC
TRBD1	TRBV28	TRBJ2-5	-	CASSLGTGAKTQYF	TGTGCCAGCAGTCTCGGGACAGGAGCGAAGACCCAGTACTTC
TRBD1	TRBV27	TRBJ2-1	-	CASSAGTEPYNEQFF	TGTGCCAGCAGTGCCGGGACAGAACCCTACAATGAGCAGTTCTTC
TRBD1	TRBV5-6	TRBJ1-1	-	CASSYGTVNTEAFF	TGTGCCAGCAGCTACGGGACAGTGAACACTGAAGCTTTCTTT
-	TRBV28	TRBJ2-3	-	CASSPETGRDTDTQYF	TGTGCCAGCAGCCCGGAAACAGGGAGAGACACAGATACGCAGTATTTT
-	TRBV6-1	TRBJ2-7	-	CASSGGVIPSHEQYF	TGTGCCAGCAGTGGGGGAGTAATTCCTTCCCACGAGCAGTACTTC
-	TRBV18	TRBJ1-4	-	CASSQGTGSHEKLFF	TGTGCCAGCTCTCAGGGAACAGGGTCTCATGAAAAACTGTTTTTT
-	TRBV25-1	TRBJ2-2	few	CASSESSDSTGELFF	TGTGCCAGCAGTGAATCCTCGGACAGCACCGGGGAGCTGTTTTTT
TRBD1	TRBV28	TRBJ2-1	-	CASSTGDEQFF	TGTGCCAGCAGCACAGGGGATGAGCAGTTCTTC
-	TRBV4-2	TRBJ2-7	-	CASSQGTGGSYEQYF	TGTGCCAGCAGCCAAGGGACTGGAGGCTCCTACGAGCAGTACTTC
TRBD2	TRBV5-4	TRBJ2-3	-	CASSLGLAGGVKGTDTQYF	TGTGCCAGCAGCTTGGGACTAGCGGGAGGAGTGAAAGGGACAGATACGCAGTATTTT
-	TRBV5-1	TRBJ2-5	-	CASSPSFKETQYF	TGCGCCAGCAGCCCGAGCTTCAAGGAGACCCAGTACTTC
TRBD2	TRBV5-1	TRBJ2-2	-	CASTDRTSGMNTGELFF	TGCGCCAGCACCGACCGGACTAGCGGGATGAACACCGGGGAGCTGTTTTTT
-	TRBV7-2	TRBJ2-2	-	CASSLVRYTGELFF	TGTGCCAGCAGCTTAGTGCGGTACACCGGGGAGCTGTTTTTT
TRBD2	TRBV28	TRBJ2-7	-	CASSLVAGLAGGPYPYEQYF	TGTGCCAGCAGTTTGGTAGCGGGACTAGCGGGGGGGCCGTACCCCTACGAGCAGTACTTC
TRBD1	TRBV5-1	TRBJ2-7	few	CASSLGTGLREQYF	TGCGCCAGCAGCTTAGGGACAGGGTTGCGCGAGCAGTACTTC
TRBD2	TRBV7-9	TRBJ2-7	-	CASSGGGTPYEQYF	TGTGCCAGCAGCGGGGGGGGTACCCCCTACGAGCAGTACTTC
-	TRBV4-2	TRBJ2-3	-	CASSQVETDTQYF	TGTGCCAGCAGCCAAGTAGAGACAGATACGCAGTATTTT
-	TRBV29-1	TRBJ2-7	-	CSVEGQGTYEQYF	TGCAGCGTTGAGGGGCAGGGAACTTACGAGCAGTACTTC
-	TRBV5-1	TRBJ2-3	-	CASSPGGRADTQYF	TGCGCCAGCAGCCCGGGGGGCAGGGCAGATACGCAGTATTTT
-	TRBV11-2	TRBJ1-1	-	CASSREGGLATEAFF	TGTGCCAGCAGTCGAGAGGGAGGGTTGGCCACTGAAGCTTTCTTT
-	TRBV5-1	TRBJ1-2	-	CASSLAAGYGYTF	TGCGCCAGCAGCTTGGCGGCAGGGTATGGCTACACCTTC
-	TRBV4-1	TRBJ2-7	-	CASSQDRAYEQYF	TGCGCCAGCAGCCAAGATCGGGCCTACGAGCAGTACTTC
TRBD1	TRBV18	TRBJ1-1	-	CASSPRGQGGSTEAFF	TGTGCCAGCTCACCCAGGGGACAGGGGGGATCCACTGAAGCTTTCTTT
-	TRBV19	TRBJ2-2	-	CASSIRLEGTGELFF	TGTGCCAGTAGTATTCGACTAGAGGGGACCGGGGAGCTGTTTTTT
-	TRBV11-1	TRBJ1-1	-	CASSLVVSGDEAFF	TGTGCCAGCAGCTTAGTCGTTTCAGGCGACGAAGCTTTCTTT
-	TRBV30	TRBJ1-1	-	CAWSYTVNTEAFF	TGTGCCTGGAGTTATACAGTGAACACTGAAGCTTTCTTT
-	TRBV2	TRBJ1-5	-	CASSVAGNRQPQHF	TGTGCCAGCAGTGTGGCAGGGAACCGACAGCCCCAGCATTTT
TRBD1	TRBV7-6	TRBJ2-7	-	CASTGQGGTYEQYF	TGTGCCAGCACCGGACAGGGAGGCACCTACGAGCAGTACTTC
-	TRBV7-9	TRBJ2-7	few	CASSATGYEQYF	TGTGCCAGCAGCGCCACAGGCTACGAGCAGTACTTC
TRBD1	TRBV18	TRBJ2-3	once	CASSPDRGHTDTQYF	TGTGCCAGCTCCCCCGACAGGGGCCACACAGATACGCAGTATTTT
TRBD1	TRBV27	TRBJ1-2	-	CASSYGQGRGYGYTF	TGTGCCAGCAGTTACGGACAGGGTCGAGGGTATGGCTACACCTTC
-	TRBV30	TRBJ2-7	-	CAWTPDSYEQYF	TGTGCCTGGACCCCAGACAGCTACGAGCAGTACTTC
-	TRBV29-1	TRBJ1-1	-	CSVSGNLNTEAFF	TGCAGCGTTTCAGGGAATCTGAACACTGAAGCTTTCTTT
TRBD2	TRBV7-6	TRBJ2-7	-	CASSLQRGYEQYF	TGTGCCAGCAGCTTACAGCGGGGCTACGAGCAGTACTTC
-	TRBV7-9	TRBJ2-5	-	CASSPAARETQYF	TGTGCCAGCAGCCCCGCGGCAAGAGAGACCCAGTACTTC